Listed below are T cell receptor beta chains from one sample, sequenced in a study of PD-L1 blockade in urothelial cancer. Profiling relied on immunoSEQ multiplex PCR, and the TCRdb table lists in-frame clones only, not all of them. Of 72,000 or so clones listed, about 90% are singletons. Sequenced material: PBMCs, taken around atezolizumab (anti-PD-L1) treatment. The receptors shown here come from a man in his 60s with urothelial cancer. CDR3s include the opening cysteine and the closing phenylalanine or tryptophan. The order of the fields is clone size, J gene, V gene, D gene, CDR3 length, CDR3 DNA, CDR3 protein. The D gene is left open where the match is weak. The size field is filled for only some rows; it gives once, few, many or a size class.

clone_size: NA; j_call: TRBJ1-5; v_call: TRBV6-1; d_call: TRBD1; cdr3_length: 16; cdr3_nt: TGTGCCAGCAGTGAAGCGGCCCGACAGGGTTATCAGCCCCAGCATTTT; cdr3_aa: CASSEAARQGYQPQHF
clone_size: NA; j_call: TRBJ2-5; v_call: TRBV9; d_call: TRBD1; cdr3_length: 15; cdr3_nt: TGTGCCAGCAGCCCCACTGGGACAGCTCAAGAGACCCAGTACTTC; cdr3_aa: CASSPTGTAQETQYF
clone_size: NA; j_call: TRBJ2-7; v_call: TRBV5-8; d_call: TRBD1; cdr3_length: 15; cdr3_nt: TGTGCCAGCAGCTGGGGACAGGGAGAAGGGTACGAGCAGTACTTC; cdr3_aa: CASSWGQGEGYEQYF
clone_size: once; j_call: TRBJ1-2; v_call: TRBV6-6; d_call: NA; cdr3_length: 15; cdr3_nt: TGTGCCAGCAGTTACGAAGACAGTCCTAACTATGGCTACACCTTC; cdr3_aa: CASSYEDSPNYGYTF
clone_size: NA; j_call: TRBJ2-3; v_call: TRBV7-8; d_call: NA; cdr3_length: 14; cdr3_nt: TGTGCCAGCAGCTTAAGCGCCGTCACAGATACGCAGTATTTT; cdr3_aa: CASSLSAVTDTQYF
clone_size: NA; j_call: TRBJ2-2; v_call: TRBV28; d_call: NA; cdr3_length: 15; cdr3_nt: TGTGCCAGCAGCCTTTGGACAGTCCCCACCGGGGAGCTGTTTTTT; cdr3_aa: CASSLWTVPTGELFF
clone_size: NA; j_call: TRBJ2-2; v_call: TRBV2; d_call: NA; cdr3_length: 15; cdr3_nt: TGTGCCAGCAAAGGGGCTGTATCGAACACCGGGGAGCTGTTTTTT; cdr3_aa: CASKGAVSNTGELFF
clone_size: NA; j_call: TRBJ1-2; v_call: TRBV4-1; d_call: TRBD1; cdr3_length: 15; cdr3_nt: TGCGCCAGCAGCCCGGGACAGGGGGCGCAGCGTGGCTACACCTTC; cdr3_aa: CASSPGQGAQRGYTF
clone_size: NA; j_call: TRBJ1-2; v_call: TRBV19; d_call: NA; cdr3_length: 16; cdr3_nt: TGTGCCAGTACGCCGTATAAGAGGGCTGGTAACTATGGCTACACCTTC; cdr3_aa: CASTPYKRAGNYGYTF
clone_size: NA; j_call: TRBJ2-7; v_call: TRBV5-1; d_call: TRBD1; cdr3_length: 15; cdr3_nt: TGCGCCAGCAGCTTGGCCATGCAGGGGGCCGTCGAGCAGTACTTC; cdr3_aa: CASSLAMQGAVEQYF
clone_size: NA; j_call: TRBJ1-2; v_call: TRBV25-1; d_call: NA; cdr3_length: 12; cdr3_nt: TGTGCCAGCAGTTTTAGCCAGGGGGGCTACACCTTC; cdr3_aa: CASSFSQGGYTF
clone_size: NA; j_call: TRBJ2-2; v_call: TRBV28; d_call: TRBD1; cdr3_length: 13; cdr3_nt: TGTGCCAGCCGGGACAGGGGCACCGGGGAGCTGTTTTTT; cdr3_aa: CASRDRGTGELFF
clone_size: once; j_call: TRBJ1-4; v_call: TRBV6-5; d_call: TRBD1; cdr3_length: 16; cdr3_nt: TGTGCCAGCAGTTTCAAATCCGGGACAGTTAATGAAAAACTGTTTTTT; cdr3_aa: CASSFKSGTVNEKLFF
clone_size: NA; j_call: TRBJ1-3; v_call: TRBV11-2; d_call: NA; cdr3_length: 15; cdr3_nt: TGTGCCAGCAGCTATGTAGCAGACTCTGGAAACACCATATATTTT; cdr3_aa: CASSYVADSGNTIYF
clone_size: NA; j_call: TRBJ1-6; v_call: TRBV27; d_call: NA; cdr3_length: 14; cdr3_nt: TGTGCCTCCCGAATAGACAGTTATAATTCACCCCTCCACTTT; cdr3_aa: CASRIDSYNSPLHF
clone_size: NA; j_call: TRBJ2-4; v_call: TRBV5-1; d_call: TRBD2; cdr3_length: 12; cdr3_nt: TGCGCCAGCAGCGCGGGAGGAAACATTCAGTACTTC; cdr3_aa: CASSAGGNIQYF
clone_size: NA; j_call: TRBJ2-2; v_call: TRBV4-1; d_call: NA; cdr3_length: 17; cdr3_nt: TGCGCCAGCAGCCAAGTTAATATGGGACTGCTAACCGGGGAGCTGTTTTTT; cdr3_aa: CASSQVNMGLLTGELFF